This TCR beta chain appears in the sequencing data of a study of cytomegalovirus exposure and HLA in healthy donors. Study-level points and caveats: Most TCR sequences were seen very rarely across donors, but some public TCRs occurred in many.

Use of 60 Vbeta and 13 Jbeta primers characterized the PCR. As originally analysed: About 12 million of roughly 81 million unique TCR beta chains were shared, per a later count. Repertoires were generated with immunoSEQ multiplex PCR, while TCRdb's copy carries only in-frame clones and drops some. From that table come the V and J calls and clone size; the DNA was used to work out D and trimming. Among 150,000 to 160,000 clones listed, 79% were seen once. Comments on this clone: Its target is not known.

Healthy people donating bone marrow made up the donors. Looked up from germline, CDR1 is MDHEN and CDR2 is SYDVKM. This CDR3 is 20 amino acids long. V shed 3 bases, J shed 1 base, and the junction held 20 bases outside the gene matches. The J gene is TRBJ1-1, the V gene TRBV28; TRBD1 matches at 7 bases. Sequenced sample: PBMCs. The receptor was derived from a man aged 25-45 years in good health and CMV-seropositive. CDR3 in DNA: TGTGCCAGCAGTTTCGACTATTTGGGAGACAGGGAGTTATCGAACACTGAAGCTTTCTTT. The encoded protein is CASSFDYLGDRELSNTEAFF.